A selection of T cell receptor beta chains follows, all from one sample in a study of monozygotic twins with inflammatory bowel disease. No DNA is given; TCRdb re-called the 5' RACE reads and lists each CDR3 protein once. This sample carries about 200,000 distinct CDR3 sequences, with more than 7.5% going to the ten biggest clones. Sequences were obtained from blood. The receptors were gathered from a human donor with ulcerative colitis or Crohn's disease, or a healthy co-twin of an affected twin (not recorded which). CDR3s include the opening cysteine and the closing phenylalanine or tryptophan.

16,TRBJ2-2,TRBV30,CAWSVRTSGTTGELFF
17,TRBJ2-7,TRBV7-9,CASSSDPRQGHFYEQYF
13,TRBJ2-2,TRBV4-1,CASSPRAPGELFF
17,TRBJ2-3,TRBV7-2,CASSFGLAGGPLDTQYF
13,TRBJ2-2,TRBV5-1,CASRLDPTGELFF
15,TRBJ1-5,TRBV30,CAWSGDRQGGQPQHF
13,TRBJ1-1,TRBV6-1,CASHQGLNTEAFF
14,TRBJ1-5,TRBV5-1,CASSLGGPDQPQHF
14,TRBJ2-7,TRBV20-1,CSARWGVSSYEQYF
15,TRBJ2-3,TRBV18,CASSPITGSTDTQYF
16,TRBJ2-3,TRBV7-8,CASSAGTSGDTDTRYF
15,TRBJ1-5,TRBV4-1,CASSRSGDRDQPQHF
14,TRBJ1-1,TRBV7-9,CASSLQGVNTEAFF
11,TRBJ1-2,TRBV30,CASDSYYGYTF
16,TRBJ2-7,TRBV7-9,CASTSTSGGSSYEQYF
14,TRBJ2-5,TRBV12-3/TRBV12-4,CASSLRLEEETQYF
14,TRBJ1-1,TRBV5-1,CASSLAVSNTEAFF
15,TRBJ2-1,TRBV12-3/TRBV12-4,CASSLDGTPYNEQFF
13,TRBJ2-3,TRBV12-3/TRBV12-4,CASSLAAENTQYF
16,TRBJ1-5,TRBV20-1,CSASGGAGISNQPQHF
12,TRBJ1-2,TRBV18,CASSPRGDGYTF
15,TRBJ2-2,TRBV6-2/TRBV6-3,CAMLFGGEKTGELFF
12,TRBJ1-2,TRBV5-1,CASSGDHAGYTF
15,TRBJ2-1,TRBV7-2,CASSLAFASVNEQFF
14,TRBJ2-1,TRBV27,CASSLREGFNEQFF
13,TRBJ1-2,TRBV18,CASSPPTGIGYTF
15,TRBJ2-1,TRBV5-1,CASSLRQGRCNEQFF